The sequence of this T cell receptor beta chain was determined in a study of regulatory T cells in long-lasting Graves disease. This clonotype occurred a few times. What it recognizes is unknown. Findings and caveats of the study: The study examined only peripheral blood, not thyroid tissue.

Time point specified: persistent/refractory GD, antithyroid drugs over 5 years with positive TRAb. The TCR library was prepared using RNA isolated from PBMCs. Building the TCR beta libraries relied on iRepertoire HTBI primers, and CDR3 regions underwent Arm-PCR. MiXCR, run by TCRdb on the multiplex PCR reads, gives a single entry per CDR3 protein. The sample has more than 300,000 distinct CDR3 sequences, 20% seen once. The origin of this receptor is a female donor with Graves disease. Source: peripheral blood mononuclear cells (PBMCs), taken when the disease was refractory, from a patient treated with antithyroid drugs.

The CDR3 reads CASSLETSGRGRTGELFF. The CDR3 DNA reads as TGTGCCAGCAGTTTAGAGACTAGCGGGAGGGGAAGAACCGGGGAGCTGTTTTTT. The chain joins TRBV28 to TRBJ2-2, with 14 bases aligning to TRBD2. The CDR3 spans 18 residues. V was pared by 2 bases and J by 5 bases, with 7 bases of the junction left unmatched. Germline CDR1 and CDR2: MDHEN and SYDVKM. Full variable domain (rest looked up from reference TRBV28 and TRBJ2-2): DVKVTQSSRYLVKRTGEKVFLECVQDMDHENMFWYRQDPGLGLRLIYFSYDVKMKEKGDIPEGYSVSREKKERFSLILESASTNQTSMYLCASSLETSGRGRTGELFFGEGSRLTVL.